This T cell receptor beta chain was sequenced for a study of blood T cell repertoires in COVID-19. The overall study: Nucleic acid was either cDNA or gDNA, and it came from T cells, B-cell-depleted T cells, or PBMCs.

The CDR3 covers 15 residues. Trimming removed 8 bases from V and 3 bases from J; junction bases left unmatched: 11. Germline CDR1 reads MDHEN; CDR2 reads SYDVKM. Profiled with immunoSEQ multiplex PCR; TCRdb holds only in-frame clones, not every one. The sample contains roughly 100,000 clones, more than 85% of which appear only once. What was sequenced was peripheral blood. The chain joins TRBV28 to TRBJ2-7, with 9 bases matching TRBD1. The sequence derives from a man aged 45-65 years with active or convalescent COVID-19. The CDR3 region is CASGGGQGRIYEQYF. CDR3 nucleotides: TGTGCCAGCGGGGGGGGACAGGGTAGAATCTACGAGCAGTACTTC.